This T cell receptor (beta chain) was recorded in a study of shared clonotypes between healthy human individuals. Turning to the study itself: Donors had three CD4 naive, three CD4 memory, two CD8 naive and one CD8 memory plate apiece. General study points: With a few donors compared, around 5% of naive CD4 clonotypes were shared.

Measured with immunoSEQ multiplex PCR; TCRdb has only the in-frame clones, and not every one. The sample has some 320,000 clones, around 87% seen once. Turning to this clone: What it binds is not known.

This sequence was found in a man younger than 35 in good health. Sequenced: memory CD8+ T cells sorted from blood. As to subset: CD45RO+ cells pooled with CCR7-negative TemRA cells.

The CDR3 is CASSQEVWTTDEQFF. For the CDR3, the DNA is TGCGCCAGCAGCCAAGAGGTGTGGACAACCGATGAGCAGTTCTTC. The chain joins TRBV4-3 to TRBJ2-1; D may be TRBD1 (5 bases). Per the germline V gene, CDR1 is LGHNA and CDR2 is YSLEER. The CDR3 loop spans 15 amino acids. Trimming removed 0 bases from V and 8 bases from J, with 14 bases in between.